This T cell receptor beta chain was recorded in a study of cytomegalovirus exposure and HLA in healthy donors (dated by TCRdb to the late 2010s). About the full investigation: According to an earlier analysis of a few hundred of the donors, roughly 180 million T cells yielded 117 million unique TCR beta sequences and roughly 280 Gb of sequence data. Approximately 330 gigabases of sequencing data and approximately 91 million unique TCR sequences made up an early release that covered under 750 HLA-typed donors. The genetic ancestry cluster associated with self-reported Caucasian donors included roughly four fifths of the roughly 380 genotyped donors. The study aimed to test whether cataloging public T cell receptors could reveal signatures of past pathogen exposure. The T cell repertoires of 666 subjects were profiled by immunosequencing and related to cytomegalovirus serostatus. Along with the approximately 700-subject first cohort, a separate validation cohort of approximately 110 different subjects was used. To predict cytomegalovirus infection status, the study brought together high-throughput TCR immunosequencing, statistical association of individual TCRs with disease status, and machine learning. In a later analysis, previously published TCR beta repertoires from several hundred donors were re-analyzed and high-resolution HLA genotyping was added so that TCR occurrence patterns could be studied. The later analysis used no new phenotypic data to find candidate immune exposures, relying instead on TCR beta sequences and their occurrence across donors. To decide whether each TCR beta V gene segment behaved as functional or pseudogenic, an earlier analysis of nearly 600 of the donors relied on high-throughput TCR beta sequencing. Donor age, sex, ethnicity and CMV serostatus were collected together with the repertoire data. Genome-wide SNP genotypes for about 60% of the 666 donors were used in a later genetic analysis, which treated that subset as a discovery cohort. Every repertoire in the discovery cohort had been generated on one and the same sequencing platform. HLA typing covered class I and class II loci at four-digit resolution. The number of typed donors differed by locus: roughly 629-640 for A, B, C, DRB1 and DQB1; approximately 540 for DQA1; 606 for DPA1; and 400 to 480 for DPB1. Roughly 5 DR-DQ haplotypes were handled as single units for association and clustering because linkage in the cohort was strong. On average, roughly 250,000 unique TCR beta nucleotide sequences were sequenced per donor among 398 genotyped donors of the cohort, with roughly 18% of those sequences being non-productive. Study-wide findings and limitations: Assigning TCR associations to individual alleles was difficult when HLA alleles, especially DR and DQ, strongly co-occurred. In a later genetic analysis, fewer N-insertions in productive TCRs were reported among donors in an Asian-associated ancestry cluster than the approximately 670-donor mean. The classifier was reported to diagnose cytomegalovirus status with high specificity and sensitivity in both the original cohort and the validation cohort. While some public TCRs were present in many individuals, most TCR sequences turned up only very rarely across donors. According to a later analysis, most CMV-associated TCR beta chains appeared to be HLA-restricted, and the HLA associations seemed to be driven largely by CMV exposure. A later analysis found that HLA-associated TCR beta chains were more clonally expanded and had lower generation probabilities than equally common non-associated chains. According to the authors, the approach could potentially be generalized to other disease states and immunological phenotypes. At a false discovery rate of 0.05, a later analysis linked around 17,000 TCR beta sequences to specific HLA alleles. In a later analysis, the rate of TCR association differed among HLA loci, with DRB1 alleles having the most associated TCRs and HLA-C alleles having the fewest. In a later analysis, several top co-occurrence clusters were reported to appear linked to parvovirus B19, influenza, CMV and Epstein-Barr virus. An association between a missense DCLRE1C variant and V-gene and J-gene trimming of TCR beta chains was found in a later genetic analysis and replicated in an independent cohort. In the study, about 150 TCR beta chains were listed as associated with cytomegalovirus. Roughly 17 rarely observed V segments, including chromosome 9 orphons, were excluded from the earlier analysis of approximately 600 of the donors because counts were too low. An earlier analysis of approximately 500 of the donors showed that most TCR beta V segments appeared in productive rearrangements either about 90% or about 30% of the time, which broadly matched IMGT annotations. In vitro tests confirmed that a few of the cytomegalovirus-associated TCR beta chains recognize cytomegalovirus antigens. Linkage disequilibrium might explain the correlated functional status among segregating V segments, but an unknown experimental factor could not be excluded. The 87-base-pair reads could not distinguish some IMGT-functional V segments, including TRBV6-2 and TRBV6-3, so those segments were excluded. A further reported finding was that TCR beta sequences accurately predicted the HLA-A and HLA-B alleles for most subjects in the first cohort. Because HLA typing was unavailable for some donors at each locus, only the typed subset was used in association tests. CMV serostatus was the only immune exposure information available for the cohort. A group of highly shared sequence variants was considered likely to be a technical artifact of the sequencing pipeline. The cohort was sequenced for TCR beta chains only, and without alpha or paired-chain data the features that could be detected were limited. Presence/absence analyses assumed roughly uniform sequencing depth across donors, an assumption that may not hold.

The cohort was made up of roughly 670 healthy bone marrow donors. All cohort members were sampled while nominally healthy, although unrecorded immune exposures were likely present. The donor tested CMV seropositive and was one of the 289 seropositive cohort members. A peripheral blood sample was collected from each donor, and TCR beta sequencing was performed on peripheral blood mononuclear cells. Genomic DNA extraction from the blood cell samples was performed with the Qiagen DNeasy Blood Extraction Kit. Library method: the immunoSEQ multiplex PCR assay. For the multiplex PCR, a mixture combining 60 forward primers for TCR Vbeta segments and 13 reverse primers for TCR Jbeta segments was used. The CDR3 region of rearranged TCR beta genes was amplified from genomic DNA by a multiplex PCR assay. On the Illumina HiSeq System, the amplified TCR beta libraries were sequenced as 87-base-pair reads. In the paper's pipeline: A later analysis counted some 80 million unique TCR beta chains across the 550 to 700 repertoires, and around 9.9 million of these chains were shared by at least two donors. Raw reads were error-corrected and collapsed into unique sequences by a nearest-neighbor algorithm in which closely related sequences were merged to remove PCR and sequencing errors. Alignment of CDR3 sequences to IMGT reference sequences was used to assign V, D and J gene segments. Each retained sequence needed at least a six-nucleotide match to both a V gene segment and a J gene segment. Rearrangements were classified as productive when the CDR3 lacked stop codons and remained in frame with V and J, and all other rearrangements were classified as non-productive. Following IMGT convention, CDR3 was defined as the stretch from the second conserved V-encoded cysteine up to the conserved J-encoded phenylalanine. The earlier analysis of about 590 of the donors excluded sequences that lacked an unambiguous match to a single V gene segment. An earlier analysis of 587 of the donors classified V segments as functional when productive rearrangements were above 56.7% and as segregating when the standard deviation between donors was above 5%. A statistical classification framework was built for diagnosing cytomegalovirus status from the catalog of TCR beta chain sequences. In a later analysis, V and J genes were assigned by comparing TCR nucleotide sequences against IMGT/GENE-DB human TR gene sequences. Using the TCRdist pipeline, a later analysis assigned CDR3 sequences along with most-parsimonious VDJ recombination scenarios. In a later analysis, each TCR beta chain was defined by its CDR3 amino acid sequence together with its V-gene family, and reads without a unique V-gene family were excluded. To address suspected cross-contamination and a sequencing artifact, a later analysis removed approximately 600 highly shared, low-generation-probability nucleotide sequences. In a later analysis, a clonal expansion index for each public chain was calculated from normalized within-repertoire ranks of inferred template counts. In a later analysis, generation probabilities were computed with a VDJ recombination model fitted to out-of-frame rearrangements, and the resulting probabilities were checked against IGoR. In a later analysis, hypergeometric tests were used to score TCR-TCR, TCR-HLA and TCR-CMV co-occurrence, with a repertoire-size bias correction applied to TCR pairs. False discovery rates were estimated in a later analysis by permuting HLA or CMV assignments 20 times. In a later analysis, co-occurring TCRs were grouped using DBSCAN, with TCRdist sequence similarity added in when clustering inside HLA-allele-positive subsets. Repertoires with fewer than 30,000 or more than 120,000 public chains, plus five repertoires with anomalous nucleotide sharing, were excluded from co-occurrence clustering. Here the immuneACCESS table is served through TCRdb, limited to in-frame sequences with V and J called. Missing clones are a known gap in these copies; in checked studies unresolved V genes cover under half, and the rest lacks a known reason. V, J and clone size were drawn from that table, and D and trimming were deduced from the DNA. In all, the sample holds under 200,000 clones, and 81% of those were seen once. Roughly 3.1% of the sample is held by the ten biggest clonotypes.

The CDR3 runs 16 amino acids, cysteine and phenylalanine included. Of the read, only the CDR3 DNA is kept; its 48 bases are in frame from base 1. A distance of 16 bases separates the germline ends of V and J, which lose 5 bases and 4 bases respectively. CDR1 and CDR2, looked up from the germline V gene, are SGHRS and YFSETQ. Remarks on this clone: Its antigen is still unknown. No much larger clone exists at a distance of one base, and base qualities are not known.

The chain is assembled from TRBV5-1 and TRBJ2-6; a weak D assignment points to TRBD2 (7 bases agree). The sequencing sample was made of PBMCs. This TCR came from a man aged 35-49 years in good health and CMV-seropositive. CDR3 reads: CASRPTGRAGANVLTF. The DNA is as follows: TGCGCCAGCAGGCCAACAGGGAGGGCAGGGGCCAACGTCCTGACTTTC.